The 7 T cell receptor beta chains reported below all come from one sample, sequenced in a study of OX40 agonist ivuxolimab in advanced cancers. Clones were read by immunoSEQ multiplex PCR, and TCRdb kept only the in-frame ones, dropping some. Found here are around 97,000 clones, approximately 84% of them singletons; the top ten hold less than 5.5%. Sample: CD4+ or CD8+ T cells sorted from blood, taken in a trial of the OX40 agonist ivuxolimab. These receptors came from an adult with an advanced solid tumor such as melanoma, head and neck, liver or kidney cancer.

This clone was recorded a few times. The CDR3 DNA follows: TGTGCCAGCAGCTTTGGGAGCGGGGAGCTGTTTTTT. Translated: CASSFGSGELFF. This rearrangement joins TRBV7-9 to TRBJ2-2; D may be TRBD2 (5 bases). The CDR3 sequence is 12 residues long. Trimming took 3 bases from V and 7 from J, leaving 6 bases between them. Germline loops: CDR1 SEHNR, CDR2 FQNEAQ (reference sequence).

The J gene is TRBJ2-5, the V gene TRBV5-1; 7 nucleotides align to TRBD1. After removal of 0 bases from V and 3 bases from J, the junction contained 5 bases not matched to a gene. The CDR3 has 15 residues. In germline, CDR1 is SGHRS, CDR2 YFSETQ. CDR3 sequence reads: CASSLEAGGKETQYF. Here the CDR3 DNA reads TGCGCCAGCAGCTTGGAGGCAGGGGGTAAAGAGACCCAGTACTTC.

V usage is TRBV5-1 and J usage is TRBJ1-1, with D unresolved. With 0 bases removed from V and 0 bases from J, the gap between germline ends came to 12 bases. The CDR3 spans 16 residues. Germline V CDR1 and CDR2: SGHRS, YFSETQ. In DNA, the CDR3 is TGCGCCAGCAGCTTGGTTTTTGGGCGGATGAACACTGAAGCTTTCTTT. As protein: CASSLVFGRMNTEAFF.

This rearrangement joins TRBV7-8 to TRBJ2-1; D remains ambiguous. Germline CDR1 reads SGHVS; CDR2 reads FQNEAQ. The germline V and J ends were trimmed by 1 base and 5 bases, with 3 bases remaining between them. This CDR3 has 12 residues. In DNA form, the CDR3 reads TGTGCCAGCAGCTTAGGTAACAATGAGCAGTTCTTC. Translating gives CASSLGNNEQFF.

The chain links TRBV19 to TRBJ2-3, with D unresolved. V shed 10 bases and J shed 3 bases, with 14 bases lying between them. CDR1 LNHDA and CDR2 SQIVND come from the germline V gene (reference sequence). The CDR3 runs to 13 residues. The CDR3 protein is CATSPGWTDTQYF. CDR3 sequence (DNA): TGTGCCACCTCCCCGGGTTGGACAGATACGCAGTATTTT.

This clone was picked up one time. The DNA is omitted, as the CDR3 cannot be located on it reliably, and the CDR3 follows TCRdb's listing. The chain uses TRBV2 and TRBJ2-1; TRBD2 is taken as the D call from the table, unchecked against the DNA. The CDR3 sequence runs 13 residues, both termini included. Looked up from germline, CDR1 is SNHLY and CDR2 is FYNNEI. This CDR3 is CASIKDFGNEQFF.

The CDR3 region has the DNA TGTGCCAGCAGCGTAGCGTCAGGACGAAGCACAGATACGCAGTATTTT. Translation: CASSVASGRSTDTQYF. The chain has TRBV9 and TRBJ2-3; the D is unclear. CDR1 is SGDLS and CDR2 is YYNGEE in the germline V gene. The CDR3 sequence is 16 residues long. Trimming took off 0 bases at V and 0 bases at J, with 11 bases between the two ends.